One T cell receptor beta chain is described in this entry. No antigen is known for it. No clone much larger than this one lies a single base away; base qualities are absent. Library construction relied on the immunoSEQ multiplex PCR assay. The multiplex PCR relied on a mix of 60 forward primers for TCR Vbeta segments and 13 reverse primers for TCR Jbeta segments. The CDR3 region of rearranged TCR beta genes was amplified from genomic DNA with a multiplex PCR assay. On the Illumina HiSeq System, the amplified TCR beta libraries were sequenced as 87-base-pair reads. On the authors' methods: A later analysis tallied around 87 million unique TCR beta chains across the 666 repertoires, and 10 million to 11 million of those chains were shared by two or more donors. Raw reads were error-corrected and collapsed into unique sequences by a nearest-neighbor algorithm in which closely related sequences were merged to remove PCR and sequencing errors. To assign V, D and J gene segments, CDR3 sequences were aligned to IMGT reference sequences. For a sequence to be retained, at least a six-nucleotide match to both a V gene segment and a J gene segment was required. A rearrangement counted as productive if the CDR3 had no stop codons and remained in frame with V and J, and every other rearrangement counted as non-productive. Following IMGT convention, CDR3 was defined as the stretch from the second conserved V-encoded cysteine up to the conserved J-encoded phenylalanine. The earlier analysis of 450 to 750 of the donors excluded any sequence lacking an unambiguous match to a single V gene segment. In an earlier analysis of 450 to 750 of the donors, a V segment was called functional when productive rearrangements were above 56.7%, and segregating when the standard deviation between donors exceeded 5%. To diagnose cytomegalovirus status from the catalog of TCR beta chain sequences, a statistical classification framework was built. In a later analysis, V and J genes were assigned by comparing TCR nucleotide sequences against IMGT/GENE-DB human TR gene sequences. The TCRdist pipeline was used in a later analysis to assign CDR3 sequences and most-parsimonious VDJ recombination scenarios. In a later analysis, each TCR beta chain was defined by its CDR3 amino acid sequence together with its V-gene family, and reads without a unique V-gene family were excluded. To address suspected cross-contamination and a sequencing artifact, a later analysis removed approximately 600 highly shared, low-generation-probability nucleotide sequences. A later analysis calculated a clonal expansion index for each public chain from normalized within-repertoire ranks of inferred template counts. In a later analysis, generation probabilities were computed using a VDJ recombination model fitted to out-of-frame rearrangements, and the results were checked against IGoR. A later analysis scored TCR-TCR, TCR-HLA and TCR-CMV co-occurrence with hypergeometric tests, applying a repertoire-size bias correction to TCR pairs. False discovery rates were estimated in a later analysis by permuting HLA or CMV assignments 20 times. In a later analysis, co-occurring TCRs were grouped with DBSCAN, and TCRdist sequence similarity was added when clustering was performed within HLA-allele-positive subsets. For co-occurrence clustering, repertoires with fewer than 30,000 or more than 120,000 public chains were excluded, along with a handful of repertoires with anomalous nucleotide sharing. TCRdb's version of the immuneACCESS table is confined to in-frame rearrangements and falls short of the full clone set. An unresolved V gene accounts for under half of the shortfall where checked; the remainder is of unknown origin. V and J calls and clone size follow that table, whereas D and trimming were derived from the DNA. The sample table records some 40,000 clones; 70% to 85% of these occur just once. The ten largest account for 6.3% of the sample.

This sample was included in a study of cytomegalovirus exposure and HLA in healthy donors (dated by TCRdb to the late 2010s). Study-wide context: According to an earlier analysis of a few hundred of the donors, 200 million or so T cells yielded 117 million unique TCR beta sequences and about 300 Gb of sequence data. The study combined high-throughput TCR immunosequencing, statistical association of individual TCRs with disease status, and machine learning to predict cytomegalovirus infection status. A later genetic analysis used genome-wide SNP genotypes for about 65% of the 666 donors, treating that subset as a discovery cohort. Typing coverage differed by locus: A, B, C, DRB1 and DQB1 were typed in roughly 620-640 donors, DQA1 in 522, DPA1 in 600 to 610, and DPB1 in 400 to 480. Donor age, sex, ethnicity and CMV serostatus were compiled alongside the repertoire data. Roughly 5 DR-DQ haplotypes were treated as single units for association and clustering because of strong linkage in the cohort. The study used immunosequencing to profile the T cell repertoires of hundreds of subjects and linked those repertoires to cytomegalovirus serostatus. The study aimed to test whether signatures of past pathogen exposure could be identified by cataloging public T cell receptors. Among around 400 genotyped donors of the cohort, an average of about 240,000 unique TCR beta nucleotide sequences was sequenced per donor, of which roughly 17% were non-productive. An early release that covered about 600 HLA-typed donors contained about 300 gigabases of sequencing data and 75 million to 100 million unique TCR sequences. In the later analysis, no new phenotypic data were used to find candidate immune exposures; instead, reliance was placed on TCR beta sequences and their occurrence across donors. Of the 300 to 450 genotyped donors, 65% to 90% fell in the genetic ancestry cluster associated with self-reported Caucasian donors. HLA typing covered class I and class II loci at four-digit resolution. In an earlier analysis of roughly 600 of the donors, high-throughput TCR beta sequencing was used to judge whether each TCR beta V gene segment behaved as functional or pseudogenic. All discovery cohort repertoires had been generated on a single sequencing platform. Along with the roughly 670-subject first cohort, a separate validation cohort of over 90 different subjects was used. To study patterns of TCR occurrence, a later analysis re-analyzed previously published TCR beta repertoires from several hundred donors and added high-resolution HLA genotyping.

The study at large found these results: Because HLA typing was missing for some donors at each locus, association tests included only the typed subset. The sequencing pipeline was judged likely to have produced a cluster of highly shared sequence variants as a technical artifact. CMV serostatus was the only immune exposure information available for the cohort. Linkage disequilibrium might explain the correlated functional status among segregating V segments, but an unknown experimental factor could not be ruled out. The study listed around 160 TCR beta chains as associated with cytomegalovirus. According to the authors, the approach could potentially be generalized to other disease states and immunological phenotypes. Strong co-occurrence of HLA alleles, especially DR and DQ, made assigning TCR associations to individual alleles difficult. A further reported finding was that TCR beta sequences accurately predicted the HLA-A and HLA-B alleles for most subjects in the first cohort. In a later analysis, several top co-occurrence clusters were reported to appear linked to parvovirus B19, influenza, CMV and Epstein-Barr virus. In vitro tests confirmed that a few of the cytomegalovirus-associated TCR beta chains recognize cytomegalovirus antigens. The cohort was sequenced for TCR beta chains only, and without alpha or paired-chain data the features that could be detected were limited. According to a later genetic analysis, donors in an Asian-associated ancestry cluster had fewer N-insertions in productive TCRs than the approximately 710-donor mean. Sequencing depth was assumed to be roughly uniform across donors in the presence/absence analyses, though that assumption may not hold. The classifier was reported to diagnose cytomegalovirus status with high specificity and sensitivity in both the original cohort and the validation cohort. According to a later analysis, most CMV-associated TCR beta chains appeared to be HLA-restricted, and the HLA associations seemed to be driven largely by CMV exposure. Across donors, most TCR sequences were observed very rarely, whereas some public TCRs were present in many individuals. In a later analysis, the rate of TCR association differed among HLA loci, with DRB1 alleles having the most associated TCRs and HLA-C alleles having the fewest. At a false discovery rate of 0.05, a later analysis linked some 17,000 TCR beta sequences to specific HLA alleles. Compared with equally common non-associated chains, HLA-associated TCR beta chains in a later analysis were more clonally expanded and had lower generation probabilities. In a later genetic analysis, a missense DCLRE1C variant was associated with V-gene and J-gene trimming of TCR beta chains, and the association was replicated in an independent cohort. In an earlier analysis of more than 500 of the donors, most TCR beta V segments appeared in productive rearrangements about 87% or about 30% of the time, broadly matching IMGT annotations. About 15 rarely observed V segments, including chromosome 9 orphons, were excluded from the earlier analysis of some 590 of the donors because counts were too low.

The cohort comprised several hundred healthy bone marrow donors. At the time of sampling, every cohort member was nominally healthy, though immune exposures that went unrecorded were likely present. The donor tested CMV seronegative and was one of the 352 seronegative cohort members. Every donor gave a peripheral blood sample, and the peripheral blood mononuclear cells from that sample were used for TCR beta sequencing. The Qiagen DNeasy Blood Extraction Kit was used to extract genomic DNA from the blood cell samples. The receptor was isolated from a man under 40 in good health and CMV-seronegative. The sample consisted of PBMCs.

The nucleotide sequence reads as follows: TGTGCCAGTAGTACTGGGCCTGGAAACACCATATATTTT. It translates to CASSTGPGNTIYF. The chain was built from TRBV19 and TRBJ1-3, with the D gene not clear enough to name. Sequences LNHDA (CDR1) and SQIVND (CDR2) are obtained from the germline V gene (reference sequence). The CDR3 numbers 13 residues from cysteine through phenylalanine. Here the CDR3 DNA is all that survives: 39 bases in frame from base 1. V was cut back by 4 bases and J by 2 bases, leaving a gap of 6 bases between them.